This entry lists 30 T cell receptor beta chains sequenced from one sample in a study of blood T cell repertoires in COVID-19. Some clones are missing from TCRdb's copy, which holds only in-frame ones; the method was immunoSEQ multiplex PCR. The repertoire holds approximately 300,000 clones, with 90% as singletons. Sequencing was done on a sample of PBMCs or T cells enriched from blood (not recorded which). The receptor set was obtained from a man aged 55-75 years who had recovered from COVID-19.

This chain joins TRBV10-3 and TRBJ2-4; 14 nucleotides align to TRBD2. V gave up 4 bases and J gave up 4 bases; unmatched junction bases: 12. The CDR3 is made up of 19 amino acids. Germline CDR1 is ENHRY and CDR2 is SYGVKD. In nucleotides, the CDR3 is TGTGCCATCAGTGTTAGGGACCTAGGGACTAGCGGGAGTAAAAACATTCAGTACTTC. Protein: CAISVRDLGTSGSKNIQYF.

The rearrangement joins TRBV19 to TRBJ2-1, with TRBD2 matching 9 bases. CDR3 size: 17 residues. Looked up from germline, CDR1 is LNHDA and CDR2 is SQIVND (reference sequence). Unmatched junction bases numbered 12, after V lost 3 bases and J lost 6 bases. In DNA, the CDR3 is TGTGCCAGTAGTATTGCTAGCGGGGCGGCAACAGGCAATGAGCAGTTCTTC. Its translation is CASSIASGAATGNEQFF. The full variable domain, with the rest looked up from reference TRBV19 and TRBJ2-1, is DGGITQSPKYLFRKEGQNVTLSCEQNLNHDAMYWYRQDPGQGLRLIYYSQIVNDFQKGDIAEGYSVSREKKESFPLTVTSAQKNPTAFYLCASSIASGAATGNEQFFGPGTRLTVL.

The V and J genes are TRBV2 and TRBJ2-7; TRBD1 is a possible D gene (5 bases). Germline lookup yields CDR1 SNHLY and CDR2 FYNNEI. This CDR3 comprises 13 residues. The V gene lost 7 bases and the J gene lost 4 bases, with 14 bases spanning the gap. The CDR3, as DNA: TGTGCCAGCACAGGGTCGGCGGTGTACGAGCAGTACTTC. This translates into CASTGSAVYEQYF.

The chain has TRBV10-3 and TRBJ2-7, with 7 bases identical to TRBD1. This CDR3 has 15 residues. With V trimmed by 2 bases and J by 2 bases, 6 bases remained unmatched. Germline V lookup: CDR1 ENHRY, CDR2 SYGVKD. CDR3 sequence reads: CAISEGTVMAYEQYF. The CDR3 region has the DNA TGTGCCATCAGTGAGGGGACAGTAATGGCCTACGAGCAGTACTTC.

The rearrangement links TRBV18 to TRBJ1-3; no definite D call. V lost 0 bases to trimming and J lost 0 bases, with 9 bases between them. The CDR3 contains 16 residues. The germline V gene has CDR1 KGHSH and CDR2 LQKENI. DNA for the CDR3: TGTGCCAGCTCACCACCCGCCGGAGGCTCTGGAAACACCATATATTTT. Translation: CASSPPAGGSGNTIYF.

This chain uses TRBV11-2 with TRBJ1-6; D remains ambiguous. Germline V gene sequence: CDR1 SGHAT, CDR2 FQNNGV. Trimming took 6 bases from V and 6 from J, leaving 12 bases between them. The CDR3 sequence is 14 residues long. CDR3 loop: CASSYSGSNSPLHF. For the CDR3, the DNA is TGTGCCAGCAGTTATTCCGGGTCTAATTCACCCCTCCACTTT.

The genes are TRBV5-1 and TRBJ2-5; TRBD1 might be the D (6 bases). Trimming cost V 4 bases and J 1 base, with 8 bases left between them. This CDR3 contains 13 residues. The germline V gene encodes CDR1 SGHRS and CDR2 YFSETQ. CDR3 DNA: TGCGCCAGCAGCCGACAGGCCCAAGAGACCCAGTACTTC. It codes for CASSRQAQETQYF.

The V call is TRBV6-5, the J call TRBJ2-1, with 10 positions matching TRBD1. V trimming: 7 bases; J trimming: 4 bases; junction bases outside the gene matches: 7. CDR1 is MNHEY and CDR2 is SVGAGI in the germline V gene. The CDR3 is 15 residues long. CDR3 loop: CASTAGQGVYNEQFF. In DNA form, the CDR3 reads TGTGCCAGCACTGCTGGACAGGGGGTTTACAATGAGCAGTTCTTC.

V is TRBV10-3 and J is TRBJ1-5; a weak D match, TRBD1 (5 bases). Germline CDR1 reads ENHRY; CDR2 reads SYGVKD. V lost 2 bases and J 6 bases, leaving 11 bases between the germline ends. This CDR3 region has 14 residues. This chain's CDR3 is CAISERGSGQPQHF. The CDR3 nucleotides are TGTGCCATCAGTGAGAGGGGTTCGGGTCAGCCCCAGCATTTT.

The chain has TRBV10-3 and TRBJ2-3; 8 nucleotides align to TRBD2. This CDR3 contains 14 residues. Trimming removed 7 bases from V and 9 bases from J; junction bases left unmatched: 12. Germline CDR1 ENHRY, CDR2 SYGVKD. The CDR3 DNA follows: TGTGCCATCACTGAACGGGGGGGCCGCTCGACGCAGTATTTT. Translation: CAITERGGRSTQYF.

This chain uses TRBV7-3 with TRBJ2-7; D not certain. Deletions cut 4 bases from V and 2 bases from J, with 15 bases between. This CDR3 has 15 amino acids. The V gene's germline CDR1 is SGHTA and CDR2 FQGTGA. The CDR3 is CASSSQPGPTYEQYF. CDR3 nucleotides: TGTGCCAGCAGCTCTCAACCAGGTCCCACCTACGAGCAGTACTTC.

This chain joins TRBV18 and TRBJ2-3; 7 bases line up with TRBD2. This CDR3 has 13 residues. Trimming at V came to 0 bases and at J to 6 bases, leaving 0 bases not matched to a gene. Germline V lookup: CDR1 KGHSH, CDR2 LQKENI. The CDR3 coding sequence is TGTGCCAGCTCACCACCGGGGGGGGATACGCAGTATTTT. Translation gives CASSPPGGDTQYF.

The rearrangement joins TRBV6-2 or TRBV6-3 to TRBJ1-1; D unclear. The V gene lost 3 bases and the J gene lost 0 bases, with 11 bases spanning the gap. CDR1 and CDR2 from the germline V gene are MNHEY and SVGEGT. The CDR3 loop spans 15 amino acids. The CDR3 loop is CASSYIRRMNTEAFF. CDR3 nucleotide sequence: TGTGCCAGCAGTTATATCCGGAGAATGAACACTGAAGCTTTCTTT.

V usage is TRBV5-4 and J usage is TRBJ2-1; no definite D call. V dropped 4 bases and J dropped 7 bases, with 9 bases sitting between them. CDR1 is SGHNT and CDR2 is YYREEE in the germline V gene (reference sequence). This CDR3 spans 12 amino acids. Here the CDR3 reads CASSPISNEQFF. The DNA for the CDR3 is TGTGCCAGCAGCCCTATTTCTAATGAGCAGTTCTTC.

As DNA, the CDR3 is TGTGCCAGCTCACCTCCGGGACAGGGGGCGGAGGGCTACACCTTC. Protein product: CASSPPGQGAEGYTF. The chain combines TRBV18 with TRBJ1-2; TRBD1 agrees at 12 bases. Trimming at V came to 3 bases and at J to 8 bases, leaving 7 bases not matched to a gene. This CDR3 has 15 amino acids. From germline, CDR1 is KGHSH and CDR2 LQKENI.

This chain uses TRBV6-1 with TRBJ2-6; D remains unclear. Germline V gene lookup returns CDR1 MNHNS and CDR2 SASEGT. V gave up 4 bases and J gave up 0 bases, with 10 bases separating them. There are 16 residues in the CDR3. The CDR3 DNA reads TGTGCCAGCAGTGTGAGCTTGCCCTCTGGGGCCAACGTCCTGACTTTC. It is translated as CASSVSLPSGANVLTF.

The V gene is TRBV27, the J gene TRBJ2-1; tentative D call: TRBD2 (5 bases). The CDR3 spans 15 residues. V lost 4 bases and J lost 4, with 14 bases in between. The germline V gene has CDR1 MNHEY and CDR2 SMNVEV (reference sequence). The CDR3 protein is CASSSGNYAYNEQFF. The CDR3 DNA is TGTGCCAGCAGTTCGGGGAATTATGCATACAATGAGCAGTTCTTC.

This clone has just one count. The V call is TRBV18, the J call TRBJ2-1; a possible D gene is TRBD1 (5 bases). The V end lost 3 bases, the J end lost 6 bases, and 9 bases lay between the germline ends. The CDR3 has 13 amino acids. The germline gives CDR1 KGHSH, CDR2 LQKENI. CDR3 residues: CASSPIRGNEQFF. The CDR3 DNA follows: TGTGCCAGCTCACCCATAAGGGGCAATGAGCAGTTCTTC.

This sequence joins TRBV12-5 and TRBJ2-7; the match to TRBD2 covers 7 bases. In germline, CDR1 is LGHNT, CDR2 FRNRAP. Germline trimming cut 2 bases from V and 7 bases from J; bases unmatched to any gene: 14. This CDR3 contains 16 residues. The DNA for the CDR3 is TGTGCTAGTGGTTTGAGCGCGGGGGATCCATCTAGGGAGCAGTACTTC. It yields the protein CASGLSAGDPSREQYF.

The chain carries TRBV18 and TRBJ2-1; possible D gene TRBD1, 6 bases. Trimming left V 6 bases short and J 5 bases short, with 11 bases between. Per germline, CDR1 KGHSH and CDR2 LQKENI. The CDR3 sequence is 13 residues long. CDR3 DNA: TGTGCCAGCTCCCTAAGACAGGACAATGAGCAGTTCTTC. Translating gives CASSLRQDNEQFF.

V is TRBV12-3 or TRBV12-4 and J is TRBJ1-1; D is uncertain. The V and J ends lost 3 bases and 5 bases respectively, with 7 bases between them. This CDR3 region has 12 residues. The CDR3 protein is CASSFGVTEAFF. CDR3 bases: TGTGCCAGCAGTTTCGGGGTAACTGAAGCTTTCTTT.

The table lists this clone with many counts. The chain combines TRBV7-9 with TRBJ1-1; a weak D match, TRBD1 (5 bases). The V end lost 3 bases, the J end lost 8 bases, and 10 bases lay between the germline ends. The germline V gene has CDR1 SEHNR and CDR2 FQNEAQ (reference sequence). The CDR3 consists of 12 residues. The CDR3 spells CASSFLGQEAFF. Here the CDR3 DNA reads TGTGCCAGCAGCTTTCTCGGACAAGAAGCTTTCTTT.

CDR3 in amino acids: CASSPTLGGFGTEAFF. CDR3 nucleotide sequence: TGTGCCAGCTCACCCACCCTAGGGGGCTTCGGCACTGAAGCTTTCTTT. The rearrangement links TRBV18 to TRBJ1-1; 7 bases fit TRBD1. Germline assignment: CDR1 KGHSH and CDR2 LQKENI. The length of the CDR3 is 16 residues. V gave up 3 bases and J gave up 4 bases; unmatched junction bases: 11.

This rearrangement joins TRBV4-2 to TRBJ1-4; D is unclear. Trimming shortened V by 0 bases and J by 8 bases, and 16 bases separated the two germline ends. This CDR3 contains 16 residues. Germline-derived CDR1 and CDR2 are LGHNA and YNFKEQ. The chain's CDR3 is CASSQEWRTQQEKLFF. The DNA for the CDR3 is TGTGCCAGCAGCCAAGAATGGAGGACCCAGCAGGAAAAACTGTTTTTT.

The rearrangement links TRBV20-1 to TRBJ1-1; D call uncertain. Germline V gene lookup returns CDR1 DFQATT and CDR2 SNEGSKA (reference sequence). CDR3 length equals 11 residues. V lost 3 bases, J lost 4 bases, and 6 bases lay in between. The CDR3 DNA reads TGCAGTGCTAGGGAGATCACTGAAGCTTTCTTT. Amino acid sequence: CSAREITEAFF.

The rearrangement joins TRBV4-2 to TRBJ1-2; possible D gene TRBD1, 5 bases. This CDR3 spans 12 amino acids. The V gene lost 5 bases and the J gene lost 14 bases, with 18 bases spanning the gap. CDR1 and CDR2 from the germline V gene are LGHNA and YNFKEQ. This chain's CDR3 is CASSETTTAQTF. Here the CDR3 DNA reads TGTGCCAGCAGCGAAACCACGACAGCCCAAACCTTC.

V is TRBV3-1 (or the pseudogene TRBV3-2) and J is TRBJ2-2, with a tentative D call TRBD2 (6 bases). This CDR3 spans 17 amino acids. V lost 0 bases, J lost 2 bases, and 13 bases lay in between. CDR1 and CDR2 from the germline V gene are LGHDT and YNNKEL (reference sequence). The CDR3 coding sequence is TGTGCCAGCAGCCAAGAGAGACTAGTGCTTAACACCGGGGAGCTGTTTTTT. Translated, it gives CASSQERLVLNTGELFF.

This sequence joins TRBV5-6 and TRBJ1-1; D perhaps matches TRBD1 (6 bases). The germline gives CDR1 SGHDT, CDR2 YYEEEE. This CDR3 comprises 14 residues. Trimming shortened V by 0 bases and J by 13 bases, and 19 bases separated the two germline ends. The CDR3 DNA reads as TGTGCCAGCAGCTTGGACCACAGGGATCAGAATGATTTCTTT. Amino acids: CASSLDHRDQNDFF. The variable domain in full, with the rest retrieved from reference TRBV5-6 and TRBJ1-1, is DAGVTQSPTHLIKTRGQQVTLRCSPKSGHDTVSWYQQALGQGPQFIFQYYEEEERQRGNFPDRFSGHQFPNYSSELNVNALLLGDSALYLCASSLDHRDQNDFFGQGTRLTVV.

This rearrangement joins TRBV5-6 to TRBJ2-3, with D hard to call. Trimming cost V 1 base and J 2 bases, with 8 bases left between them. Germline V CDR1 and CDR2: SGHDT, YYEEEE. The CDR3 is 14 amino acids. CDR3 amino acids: CASSLLQLTDTQYF. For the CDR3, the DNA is TGTGCCAGCAGCTTGCTACAGCTCACAGATACGCAGTATTTT.

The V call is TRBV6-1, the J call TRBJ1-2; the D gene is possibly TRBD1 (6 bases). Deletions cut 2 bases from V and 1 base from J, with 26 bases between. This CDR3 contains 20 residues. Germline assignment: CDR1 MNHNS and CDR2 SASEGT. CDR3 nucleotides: TGTGCCAGCAGTGAATTCGGTCTTGGACAGCGAGGTCGAATTAACTATGGCTACACCTTC. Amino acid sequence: CASSEFGLGQRGRINYGYTF.